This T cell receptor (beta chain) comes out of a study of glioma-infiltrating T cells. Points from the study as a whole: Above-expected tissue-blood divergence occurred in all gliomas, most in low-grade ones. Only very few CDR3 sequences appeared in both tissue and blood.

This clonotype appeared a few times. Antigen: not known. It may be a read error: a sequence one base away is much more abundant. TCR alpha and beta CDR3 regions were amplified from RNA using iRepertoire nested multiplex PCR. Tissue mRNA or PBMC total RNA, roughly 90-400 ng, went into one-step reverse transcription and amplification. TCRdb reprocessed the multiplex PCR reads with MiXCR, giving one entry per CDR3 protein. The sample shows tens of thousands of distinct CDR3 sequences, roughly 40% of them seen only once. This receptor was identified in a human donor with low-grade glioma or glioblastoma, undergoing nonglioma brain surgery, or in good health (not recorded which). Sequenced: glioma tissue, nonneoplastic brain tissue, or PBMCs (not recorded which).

CDR3 nucleotides: TGTGCCAGCAGCTCATACTACGAGCAGTTCTTC. It encodes CASSSYYEQFF. The chain combines TRBV7-2 with TRBJ2-1; the D is unclear. The CDR3 has 11 amino acids. Germline-derived CDR1 and CDR2 are SGHTA and FQGNSA. The ends were cut back, 4 bases at V and 10 bases at J, with 8 bases in the middle.